The present T cell receptor (beta chain) was sequenced within a study of blood T cell repertoires in COVID-19. The wider study: Sites in the United States, Italy and Spain provided acute and convalescent COVID-19 samples. In each case, the material was cDNA or gDNA derived from T cells, B-cell-depleted T cells, or PBMCs.

Germline CDR1 is MNHNY and CDR2 is SVGAGI (reference sequence). The J segment lost 1 base and the V segment lost 4 bases, leaving 4 bases of the junction unmatched. This CDR3 region has 15 residues. Original analysis: Amplified reference gene primers provided the basis for estimating nucleated cell counts. TCRdb's table, derived via immunoSEQ multiplex PCR, lists solely in-frame clones and lacks some. V and J calls and clone size are those listed in that table; D and trimming were worked out from the DNA. The profile shows 95,000 to 100,000 clones, approximately 86% of them singletons. Source material: peripheral blood. This clonotype was sampled from a man older than 75 with acute or convalescent COVID-19. This sequence joins TRBV6-6 and TRBJ2-3; 8 bases are a match to TRBD1. CDR3 nucleotide sequence: TGTGCCAGCAGTTCACCGGGACAGGGCACAGATACGCAGTATTTT. Amino acids: CASSSPGQGTDTQYF.